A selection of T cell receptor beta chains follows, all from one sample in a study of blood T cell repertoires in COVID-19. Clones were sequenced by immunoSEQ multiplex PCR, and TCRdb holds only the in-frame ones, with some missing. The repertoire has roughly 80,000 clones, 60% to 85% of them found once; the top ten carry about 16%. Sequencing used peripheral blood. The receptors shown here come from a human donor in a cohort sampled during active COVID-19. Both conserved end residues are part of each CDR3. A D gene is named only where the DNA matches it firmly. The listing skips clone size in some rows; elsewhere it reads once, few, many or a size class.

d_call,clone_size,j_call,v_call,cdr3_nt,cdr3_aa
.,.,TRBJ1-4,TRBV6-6,TGTGCCAGCACCCTTGACAGCAATGAAAAACTGTTTTTT,CASTLDSNEKLFF
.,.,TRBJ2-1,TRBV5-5,TGTGCCAGCAGGCCGTTTAGTGAGCAGTTCTTC,CASRPFSEQFF
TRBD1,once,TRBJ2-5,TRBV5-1,TGCGCCAGCAGCTTGCAGGGGGTTATGGAGACCCAGTACTTC,CASSLQGVMETQYF
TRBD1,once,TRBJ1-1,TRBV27,TGTGCCAGCAGTCTAAGACAGGGGTTCTACACTGAAGCTTTCTTT,CASSLRQGFYTEAFF
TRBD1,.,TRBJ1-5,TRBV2,TGTGCCAGCAGTGGGACAGGGGGCCAGCCCCAGCATTTT,CASSGTGGQPQHF
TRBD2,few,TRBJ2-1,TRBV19,TGTGCCACGGGGCGGGAGGTATACAATGAGCAGTTCTTC,CATGREVYNEQFF
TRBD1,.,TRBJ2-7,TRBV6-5,TGTGCCAGCAGCTGGACAGGGGGCTACGAGCAGTACTTC,CASSWTGGYEQYF
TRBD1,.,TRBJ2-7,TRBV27,TGTGCCAGCAGTTTTGGTTTGGGTCAGGGGGCTGGTGAGCAGTACTTC,CASSFGLGQGAGEQYF
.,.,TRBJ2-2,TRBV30,TGTGCCTGGGGGCGGTCTAGCGTTACCGGGGAGCTGTTTTTT,CAWGRSSVTGELFF
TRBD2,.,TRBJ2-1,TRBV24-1,TGTGCCACCAGTAGCGGGAGTTACAATGAGCAGTTCTTC,CATSSGSYNEQFF
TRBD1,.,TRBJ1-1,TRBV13,TGTGCCAGCAGCTTAGGGACAGGGGGCGCGAGGACTGAAGCTTTCTTT,CASSLGTGGARTEAFF
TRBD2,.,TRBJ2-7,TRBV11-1,TGTGCCAGCAGCACCCGGACTAGCGGGGGGGATCTGTACTTC,CASSTRTSGGDLYF
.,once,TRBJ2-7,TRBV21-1,TGTGCCAGCAGCAAAGGGGACGGACAGGCGTTGTGCAACCCATCCTACGAGCAGTACTTC,CASSKGDGQALCNPSYEQYF
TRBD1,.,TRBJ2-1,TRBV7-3,TGTGCCAGCAGCCAGGGACAGGGCCCCCACAATGAGCAGTTCTTC,CASSQGQGPHNEQFF
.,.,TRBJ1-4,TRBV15,TGTGCCACCTCCTCCGAGAATGAAAAACTGTTTTTT,CATSSENEKLFF
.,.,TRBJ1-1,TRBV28,TGTGCCAGCAGTTTTGTGAGGGATGCTAACACTGAAGCTTTCTTT,CASSFVRDANTEAFF
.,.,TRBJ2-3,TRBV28,TGTGCCAGTACCCAGACAGATACGCAGTATTTT,CASTQTDTQYF
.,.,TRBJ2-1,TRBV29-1,TGCAGCGTTGAAGGGGCCAGGGTCAATGAGCAGTTCTTC,CSVEGARVNEQFF
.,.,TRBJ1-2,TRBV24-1,TGTGCCACCAGTGACCCTCGGGAGACCGCTAACTATGGCTACACCTTC,CATSDPRETANYGYTF
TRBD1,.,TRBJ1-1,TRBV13,TGTGCCAGCAGCTTCTTAGGACAGGCTGAAGCTTTCTTT,CASSFLGQAEAFF
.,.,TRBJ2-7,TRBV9,TGTGCCAGCAGCGTAGCGGGGGTTTGGGACGAGCAGTACTTC,CASSVAGVWDEQYF
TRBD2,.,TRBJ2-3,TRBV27,TGTGCCAGCAGTCCCAGCGGGGGGCAAGTAGATACGCAGTATTTT,CASSPSGGQVDTQYF